This T cell receptor beta chain emerged from a study of identical twins' blood T cells (dated by TCRdb to 2012 to 2015). Describing the broader study: Around 51 million Illumina reads were obtained across around twelve libraries, of which six were alpha-chain libraries and six were beta-chain libraries. TCR alpha and beta chain repertoires of three pairs of monozygous twins were compared using next-generation sequencing to assess genetic influence on repertoire formation. Results and caveats for the whole study, not just this receptor: Because the twins were reared together, environmental influences could not be ruled out as the explanation for twin similarity. How many CDR3 clonotypes two donors shared depended mainly on the product of their cloneset sizes, and the twins did not clearly stray from this trend. The study stated that the proposed role of the TCRalpha J segment in MHC recognition during thymic selection needs to be validated by independent studies. Twin pairs were reported to be markedly more alike in V gene usage than unrelated donors were, even when looking at non-selected out-of-frame TCRbeta clonotypes. Looking at the most abundant TCRbeta clonotypes, every donor had more CDR3 sequences in common with her twin than with unrelated donors.

The donors were six healthy women who made up three monozygous twin pairs. Each of the three twin pairs had been raised together, and the twins in each pair were thought likely to have encountered the same infectious agents and vaccines. TCR cDNA libraries were prepared from RNA that was isolated from peripheral blood mononuclear cells. The protocol used for the library was 5' RACE. Instrument on record: Illumina Genome Analyzer IIx. To prepare the RNA-based TCR cDNA libraries, a previously described protocol was followed, with several modifications. Sample-specific barcodes were introduced on both ends of each TCR cDNA library during cDNA synthesis and amplification to prevent cross-contamination. Concerning the study's data processing: Each library contained about 2 to 4 million CDR3-containing reads, and somewhere between about 90,000 and nearly 550,000 clonotypes were identified for each individual. After reads with improper barcode index combinations were thrown out, a cloneset for each library was built using the MiTCR software. MiTCR filtered or rescued low-quality reads and corrected PCR and sequencing errors when assembling CDR3 clonotypes. Artificial out-of-frame clonotypes were mapped to in-frame sequences, with one indel allowed in the CDR3, and then removed. Similarity in V and J gene usage between donors was calculated as the Jensen-Shannon divergence divided by the mean entropy. TCRdb redid the processing of the public reads, applying fastp at Q25 and MiXCR, and retained in-frame beta chains. Rows with one shared CDR3 protein collapse into an entry with the most common genes and DNA. The V and J calls, along with clone size, are taken from TCRdb and not from the paper's own processing. The sample table contains 300,000 to 450,000 distinct CDR3 sequences; only one count was recorded for about 28% of them. The ten largest clones capture about 6% of the sample.

This clonotype was seen a few times. Its antigen remains undetermined. No base qualities exist here, and no much larger clone lies one base off it. The source of this sequence is a woman between 18 and 50 years old in good health. Material for sequencing was PBMCs.

The CDR3 region: CSVDPQSTGELFF. The DNA sequence is as follows: TGCAGCGTTGATCCCCAGTCCACCGGGGAGCTGTTTTTT. This chain is built from TRBV29-1 and TRBJ2-2, with no confident D gene call. The germline V gene supplies CDR1 SQVTM and CDR2 ANQGSEA. Between the V and J ends, shortened by 3 bases and 4 bases respectively, the junction contains 9 bases. From cysteine to phenylalanine, the CDR3 is 13 amino acids long. The only DNA kept is the CDR3, 39 bases in frame from the first base.